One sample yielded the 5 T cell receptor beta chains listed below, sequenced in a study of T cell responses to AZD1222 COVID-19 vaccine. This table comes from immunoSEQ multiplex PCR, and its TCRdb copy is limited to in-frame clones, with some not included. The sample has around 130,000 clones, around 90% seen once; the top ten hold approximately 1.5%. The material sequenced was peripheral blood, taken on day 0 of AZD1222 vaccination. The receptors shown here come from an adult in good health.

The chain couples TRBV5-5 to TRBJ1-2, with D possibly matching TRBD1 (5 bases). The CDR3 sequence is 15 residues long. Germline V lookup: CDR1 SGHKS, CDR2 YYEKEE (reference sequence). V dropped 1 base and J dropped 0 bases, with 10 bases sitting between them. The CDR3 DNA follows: TGTGCCAGCAGCTTGTTAGGGGCCGCTAACTATGGCTACACCTTC. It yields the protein CASSLLGAANYGYTF.

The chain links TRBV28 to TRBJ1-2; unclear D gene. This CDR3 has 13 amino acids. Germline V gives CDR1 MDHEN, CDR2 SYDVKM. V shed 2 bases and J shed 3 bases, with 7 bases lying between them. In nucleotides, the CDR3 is TGTGCCAGCAGTTTACTGGACTACTATGGCTACACCTTC. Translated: CASSLLDYYGYTF.

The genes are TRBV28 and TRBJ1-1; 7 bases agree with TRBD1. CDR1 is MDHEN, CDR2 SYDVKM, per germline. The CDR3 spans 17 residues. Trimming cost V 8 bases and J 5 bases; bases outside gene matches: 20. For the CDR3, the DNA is TGTGCCAGCCTGGCTCCCCCTGGGAGGGGGCGACGGACTGAAGCTTTCTTT. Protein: CASLAPPGRGRRTEAFF.

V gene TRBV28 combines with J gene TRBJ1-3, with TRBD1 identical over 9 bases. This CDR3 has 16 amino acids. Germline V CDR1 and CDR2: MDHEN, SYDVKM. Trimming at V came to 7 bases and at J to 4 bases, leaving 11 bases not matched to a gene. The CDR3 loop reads CASIRGGQGVGNTIYF. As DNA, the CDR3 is TGTGCCAGCATCCGAGGGGGACAGGGCGTGGGAAACACCATATATTTT.

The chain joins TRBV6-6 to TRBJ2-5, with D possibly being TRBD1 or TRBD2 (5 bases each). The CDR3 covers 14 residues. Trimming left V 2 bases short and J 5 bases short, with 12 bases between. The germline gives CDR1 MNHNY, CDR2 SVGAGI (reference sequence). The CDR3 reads CASSYRDGAETQYF. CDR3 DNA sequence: TGTGCCAGCAGTTACCGGGACGGGGCCGAGACCCAGTACTTC.